The 18 T cell receptor beta chains reported below all come from one sample, sequenced in a study of CD4+ T cells in melanoma. TCRdb keeps only in-frame clones here, not all; method: immunoSEQ multiplex PCR. This table has more than 110,000 clones, about 90% appearing once. The receptors here all came from a human donor with melanoma.

A single count supports this clone. The genes are TRBV5-1 and TRBJ2-5; D call uncertain. Trimming left V 4 bases short and J 0 bases short, with 10 bases between. CDR1 is SGHRS and CDR2 is YFSETQ in the germline V gene. CDR3 length: 14 amino acids. CDR3 DNA sequence: TGCGCCAGCAGCGCAGGTGGACACCAAGAGACCCAGTACTTC. Its translation: CASSAGGHQETQYF.

Turning to this clone: Within the sample, other DNA sequences also encode this same CDR3. CDR3 sequence reads: CASSRGTYSNQPQHF. CDR3 in DNA: TGTGCCAGCAGCCGCGGGACTTACAGCAATCAGCCCCAGCATTTT. The chain employs TRBV5-6 and TRBJ1-5; TRBD1 might be the D (5 bases). CDR1 is SGHDT, CDR2 YYEEEE, per germline. Deletions cut 4 bases from V and 1 base from J, with 12 bases between. CDR3 length: 15 residues.

This chain links TRBV2 with TRBJ2-1, with D possibly matching TRBD2 (5 bases). V lost 4 bases and J lost 0, with 10 bases in between. The CDR3 is 15 amino acids. Germline assignment: CDR1 SNHLY and CDR2 FYNNEI. CDR3 nucleotides: TGTGCCAGCAGTGTCACGGGGAGCTCCTACAATGAGCAGTTCTTC. Translation gives CASSVTGSSYNEQFF.

The chain recombines TRBV11-2 with TRBJ2-2; no clear D gene. The CDR3 is made up of 14 amino acids. From germline, CDR1 is SGHAT and CDR2 FQNNGV. The ends were cut back, 4 bases at V and 6 bases at J, with 12 bases in the middle. CDR3 in DNA: TGTGCCAGCAGCTCACTTTATCCCCCCGGGGAGCTGTTTTTT. This gives the protein CASSSLYPPGELFF.

The V call is TRBV27, the J call TRBJ1-2; no definite D call. Germline values: CDR1 MNHEY, CDR2 SMNVEV (reference sequence). Trimming took 8 bases from V and 6 from J, leaving 25 bases between them. This CDR3 is built from 16 residues. The DNA of the CDR3 is TGTGCCAGCGCATTAGTCCCCGAAGGCGGGGAGGATGGCTACACCTTC. Translating gives CASALVPEGGEDGYTF.

This clone was seen only once. The rearrangement links TRBV7-3 to TRBJ1-1; no firm D call. Trimming stripped 3 bases from V and 5 bases from J, with 10 bases between. The CDR3 is made up of 13 amino acids. Germline CDR1 and CDR2: SGHTA and FQGTGA. This CDR3 reads CASSFSENTEAFF. The CDR3 DNA reads as TGTGCCAGCAGCTTTTCTGAGAATACTGAAGCTTTCTTT.

The rearrangement uses TRBV30 and TRBJ2-1, with D hard to call. V shed 0 bases and J shed 0 bases, with 12 bases lying between them. In germline, CDR1 is GTSNPN, CDR2 SVGIG (reference sequence). The CDR3 has 16 amino acids. CDR3 DNA sequence: TGTGCCTGGAGTGTACTTGGTGGTAGCTCCTACAATGAGCAGTTCTTC. Encoded protein: CAWSVLGGSSYNEQFF.

This chain connects TRBV7-2 to TRBJ1-1; 7 bases align to TRBD1. This CDR3 has 16 amino acids. With V trimmed by 1 base and J by 7 bases, 12 bases remained unmatched. Per the germline V gene, CDR1 is SGHTA and CDR2 is FQGNSA. The CDR3 coding sequence is TGTGCCAGCAGCTTAGTTCCGGGACAGACAGCCGGTGAAGCTTTCTTT. This translates into CASSLVPGQTAGEAFF.

The chain has TRBV9 and TRBJ2-7; D is tentatively TRBD1 or TRBD2 (6 bases each). The V end was cut by 0 bases, the J end by 6 bases, with 13 bases between. The germline gives CDR1 SGDLS, CDR2 YYNGEE. The CDR3 runs 14 residues. The CDR3 here is CASSVGGGMGEQYF. The CDR3 DNA reads as TGTGCCAGCAGCGTAGGAGGGGGGATGGGCGAGCAGTACTTC.

This clone showed up many times. The chain uses TRBV25-1 and TRBJ1-2, with D uncertain. There are 11 residues in the CDR3. Germline V gene sequence: CDR1 MGHDK, CDR2 SYGVNS. V shed 5 bases and J shed 0 bases, with 1 base lying between them. The CDR3 nucleotides read TGTGCCAGCAGTTCTAACTATGGCTACACCTTC. Encoded protein: CASSSNYGYTF.

The CDR3 DNA reads as TGCGCCAGCAGCGAAAGTTCGGCAGATACGCAGTATTTT. It codes for CASSESSADTQYF. The chain links TRBV5-1 to TRBJ2-3; no clear D gene. Germline-derived CDR1 and CDR2 are SGHRS and YFSETQ. Trimming pared 4 bases from V and 4 bases from J, leaving 10 bases between. This CDR3 has 13 amino acids.

The genes are TRBV7-3 and TRBJ1-1; D gene ambiguous. The V and J ends lost 6 bases and 1 base respectively, with 9 bases between them. CDR1 and CDR2 from the germline V gene are SGHTA and FQGTGA. CDR3 size: 13 residues. The CDR3 coding sequence is TGTGCCAGCAGGTTGGGAGGGAACACTGAAGCTTTCTTT. This codes for CASRLGGNTEAFF. The full variable domain, rest sourced from reference TRBV7-3 and TRBJ1-1, is GAGVSQTPSNKVTEKGKYVELRCDPISGHTALYWYRQSLGQGPEFLIYFQGTGAADDSGLPNDRFFAVRPEGSVSTLKIQRTERGDSAVYLCASRLGGNTEAFFGQGTRLTVV.

The table lists this clone with many counts. This CDR3 reads CAWAHRTGNSPLHF. The CDR3 region has the DNA TGTGCCTGGGCACATAGGACGGGGAATTCACCCCTCCACTTT. The V call is TRBV30, the J call TRBJ1-6; D is ambiguous. The CDR3 is 14 amino acids. Germline CDR1 and CDR2: GTSNPN and SVGIG (reference sequence). Trimming left V 5 bases short and J 7 bases short, with 15 bases between.

The CDR3 loop reads CASSEDPWGQGAHGYTF. For the CDR3, the DNA is TGTGCCAGCAGTGAAGACCCCTGGGGACAGGGGGCTCATGGCTACACCTTC. V is TRBV6-1 and J is TRBJ1-2; 12 bases are shared with TRBD1. Losses at the gene ends were 1 base for V and 6 bases for J; bases not matched to a gene: 9. Germline V CDR1 and CDR2: MNHNS, SASEGT. The CDR3 sequence is 17 residues long.

J is TRBJ2-2 and V is TRBV19; D unclear. The CDR3 is 13 amino acids. The V and J ends lost 3 bases and 3 bases respectively, with 5 bases between them. In germline, CDR1 is LNHDA, CDR2 SQIVND (reference sequence). CDR3 region: CASSIQDTGELFF. The CDR3 DNA reads TGTGCCAGTAGTATCCAGGACACCGGGGAGCTGTTTTTT.

The rearrangement links TRBV7-9 to TRBJ2-3, with 9 bases matching TRBD1. After removal of 3 bases from V and 4 bases from J, the junction contained 5 bases not matched to a gene. This CDR3 comprises 15 residues. CDR1 is SEHNR and CDR2 is FQNEAQ in the germline V gene (reference sequence). CDR3 region: CASSFRTGGSDTQYF. CDR3 DNA sequence: TGTGCCAGCAGCTTCAGAACAGGGGGCTCAGATACGCAGTATTTT.

Of note for this clone: The identical CDR3 is also encoded by other nucleotide sequences in the sample. The chain employs TRBV5-1 and TRBJ2-2; 8 nucleotides line up with TRBD1. Germline V gives CDR1 SGHRS, CDR2 YFSETQ. V lost 4 bases to trimming and J lost 5 bases; unmatched junction nucleotides: 7. This CDR3 is built from 15 residues. CDR3 nucleotides: TGCGCCAGCAGCACCGGGACAGGTGGGACCGGGGAGCTGTTTTTT. It is translated as CASSTGTGGTGELFF.

The chain uses TRBV9 and TRBJ2-2; possible D gene TRBD1, 5 bases. The germline V gene has CDR1 SGDLS and CDR2 YYNGEE. The CDR3 has 17 residues. V was shortened by 6 bases and J by 2 bases, with 20 bases between the two germline ends. CDR3 nucleotides: TGTGCCAGCACCGCCCCTCGGCAGGGTGGAAACACCGGGGAGCTGTTTTTT. It encodes CASTAPRQGGNTGELFF.